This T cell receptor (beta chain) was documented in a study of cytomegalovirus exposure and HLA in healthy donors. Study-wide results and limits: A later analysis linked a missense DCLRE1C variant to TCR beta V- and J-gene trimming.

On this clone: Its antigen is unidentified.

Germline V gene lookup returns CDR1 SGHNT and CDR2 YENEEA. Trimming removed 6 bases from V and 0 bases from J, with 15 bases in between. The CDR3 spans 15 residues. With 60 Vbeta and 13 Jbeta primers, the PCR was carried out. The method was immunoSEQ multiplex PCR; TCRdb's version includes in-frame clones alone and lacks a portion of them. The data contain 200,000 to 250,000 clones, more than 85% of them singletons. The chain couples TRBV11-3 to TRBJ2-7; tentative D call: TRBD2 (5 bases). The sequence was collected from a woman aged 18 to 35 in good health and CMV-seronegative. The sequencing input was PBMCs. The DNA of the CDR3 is TGTGCCAGCAGTTCGGGGTCCGACGGCTCCTACGAGCAGTACTTC. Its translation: CASSSGSDGSYEQYF.